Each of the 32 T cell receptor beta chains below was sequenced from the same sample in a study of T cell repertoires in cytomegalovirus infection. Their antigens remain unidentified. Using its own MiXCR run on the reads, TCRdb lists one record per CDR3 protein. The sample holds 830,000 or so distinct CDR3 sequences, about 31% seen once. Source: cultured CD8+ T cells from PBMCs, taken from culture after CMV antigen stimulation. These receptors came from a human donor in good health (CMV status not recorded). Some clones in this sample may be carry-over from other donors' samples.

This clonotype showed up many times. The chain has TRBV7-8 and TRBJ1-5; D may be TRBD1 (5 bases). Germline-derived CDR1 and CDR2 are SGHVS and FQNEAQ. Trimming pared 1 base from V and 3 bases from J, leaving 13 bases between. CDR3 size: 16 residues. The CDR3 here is CASSLGGVGDNQPQHF. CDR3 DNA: TGTGCCAGCAGCTTAGGGGGGGTGGGAGACAATCAGCCCCAGCATTTT.

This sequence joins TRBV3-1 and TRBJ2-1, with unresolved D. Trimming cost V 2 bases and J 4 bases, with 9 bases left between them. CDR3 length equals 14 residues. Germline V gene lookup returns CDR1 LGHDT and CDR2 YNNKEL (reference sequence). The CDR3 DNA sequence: TGTGCCAGCAGCCAAATAGCCTCATACAATGAGCAGTTCTTC. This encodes CASSQIASYNEQFF.

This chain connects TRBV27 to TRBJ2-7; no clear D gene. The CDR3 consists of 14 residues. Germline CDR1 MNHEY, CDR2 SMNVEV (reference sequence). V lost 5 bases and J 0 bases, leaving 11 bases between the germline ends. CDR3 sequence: CASSTSASSYEQYV. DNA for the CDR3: TGTGCCAGCAGTACCTCGGCTTCCTCCTACGAGCAGTACGTC.

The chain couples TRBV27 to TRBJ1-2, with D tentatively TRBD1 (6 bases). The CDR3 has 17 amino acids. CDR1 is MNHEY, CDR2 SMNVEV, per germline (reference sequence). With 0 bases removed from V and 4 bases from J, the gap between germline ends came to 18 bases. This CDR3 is CASSLSIAGVIFYGYTF. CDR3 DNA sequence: TGTGCCAGCAGTTTATCGATCGCAGGGGTAATTTTCTATGGCTACACCTTC.

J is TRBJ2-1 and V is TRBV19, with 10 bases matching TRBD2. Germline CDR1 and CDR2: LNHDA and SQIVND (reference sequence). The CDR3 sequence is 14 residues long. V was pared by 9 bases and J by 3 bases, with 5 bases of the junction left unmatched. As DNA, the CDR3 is TGTGCCAGCAGCGGGGGGGTTTACTACAATGAGCAGTTCTTC. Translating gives CASSGGVYYNEQFF.

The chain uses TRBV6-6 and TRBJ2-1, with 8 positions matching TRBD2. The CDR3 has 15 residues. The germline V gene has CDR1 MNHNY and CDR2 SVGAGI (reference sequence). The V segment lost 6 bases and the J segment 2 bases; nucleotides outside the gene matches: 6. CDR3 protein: CASSPKRGPYNEQFF. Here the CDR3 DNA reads TGTGCCAGCAGCCCAAAGCGGGGGCCCTACAATGAGCAGTTCTTC.

The CDR3 DNA follows: TGTGCCAGCAGCACCCCCCTGAACACTGAAGCTTTCTTT. Its translation: CASSTPLNTEAFF. The V and J genes are TRBV7-9 and TRBJ1-1; D is uncertain. V was trimmed by 5 bases and J by 0 bases, leaving 7 bases between them. This CDR3 has 13 amino acids. CDR1 is SEHNR, CDR2 FQNEAQ, per germline (reference sequence).

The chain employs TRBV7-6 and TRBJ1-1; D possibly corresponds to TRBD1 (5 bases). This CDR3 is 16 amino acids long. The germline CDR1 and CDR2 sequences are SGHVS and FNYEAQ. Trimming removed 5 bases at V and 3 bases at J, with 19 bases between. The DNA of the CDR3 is TGTGCCAGCAGCCCAGGAGAGGGGAGAGGGGACACTGAAGCTTTCTTT. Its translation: CASSPGEGRGDTEAFF.

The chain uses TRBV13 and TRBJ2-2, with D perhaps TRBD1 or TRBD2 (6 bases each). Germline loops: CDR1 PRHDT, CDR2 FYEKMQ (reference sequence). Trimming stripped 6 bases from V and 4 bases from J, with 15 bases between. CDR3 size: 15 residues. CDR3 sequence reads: CASRTSRGGTGELFF. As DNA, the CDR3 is TGTGCCAGCAGAACAAGCAGGGGAGGCACCGGGGAGCTGTTTTTT.

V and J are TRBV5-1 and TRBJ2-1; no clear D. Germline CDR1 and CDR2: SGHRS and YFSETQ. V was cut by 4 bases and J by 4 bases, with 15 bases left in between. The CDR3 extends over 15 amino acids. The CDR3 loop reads CASSPDGIIYNEQFF. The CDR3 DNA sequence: TGCGCCAGCAGCCCCGACGGAATTATATACAATGAGCAGTTCTTC.

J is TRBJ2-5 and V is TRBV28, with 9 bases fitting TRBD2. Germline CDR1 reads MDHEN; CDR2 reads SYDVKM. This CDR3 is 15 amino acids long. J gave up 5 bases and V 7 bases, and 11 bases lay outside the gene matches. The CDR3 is CASTPIAGGWETQYF. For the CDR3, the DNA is TGTGCCAGCACCCCCATTGCGGGGGGGTGGGAGACCCAGTACTTC.

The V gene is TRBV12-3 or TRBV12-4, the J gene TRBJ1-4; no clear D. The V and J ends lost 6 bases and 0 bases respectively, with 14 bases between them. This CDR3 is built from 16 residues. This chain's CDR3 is CASRRGSFSTNEKLFF. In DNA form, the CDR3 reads TGTGCCAGCAGGAGAGGGAGTTTTTCAACTAATGAAAAACTGTTTTTT.

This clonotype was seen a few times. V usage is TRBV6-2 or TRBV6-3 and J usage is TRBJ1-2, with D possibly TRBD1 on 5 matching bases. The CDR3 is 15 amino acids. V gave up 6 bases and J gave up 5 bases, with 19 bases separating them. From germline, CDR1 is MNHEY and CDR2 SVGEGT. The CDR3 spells CASSYRDGVPYGYTF. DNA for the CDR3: TGTGCCAGCAGCTACCGGGACGGCGTCCCATATGGCTACACCTTC.

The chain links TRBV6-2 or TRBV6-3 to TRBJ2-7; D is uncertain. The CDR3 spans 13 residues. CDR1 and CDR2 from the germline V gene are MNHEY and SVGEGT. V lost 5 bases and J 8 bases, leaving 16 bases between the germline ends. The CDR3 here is CASSITLQRKQYV. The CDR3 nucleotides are TGTGCCAGCAGTATAACCCTACAGCGCAAGCAGTACGTC.

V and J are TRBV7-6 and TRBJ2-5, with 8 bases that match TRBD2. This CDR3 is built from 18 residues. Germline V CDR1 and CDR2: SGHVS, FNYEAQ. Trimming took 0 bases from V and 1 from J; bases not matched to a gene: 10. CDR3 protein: CASSLAGIWRGVQETQYF. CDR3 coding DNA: TGTGCCAGCAGCTTAGCTGGGATCTGGCGGGGGGTCCAAGAGACCCAGTACTTC.

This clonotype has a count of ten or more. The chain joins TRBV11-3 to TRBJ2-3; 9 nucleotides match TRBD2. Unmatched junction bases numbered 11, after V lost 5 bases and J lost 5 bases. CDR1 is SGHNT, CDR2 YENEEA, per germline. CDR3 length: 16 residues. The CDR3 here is CASSPAMRGGRDTQYF. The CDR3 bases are TGTGCCAGCAGCCCCGCCATGCGGGGGGGAAGAGATACGCAGTATTTT. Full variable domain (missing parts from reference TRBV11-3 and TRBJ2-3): EAGVVQSPRYKIIEKKQPVAFWCNPISGHNTLYWYLQNLGQGPELLIRYENEEAVDDSQLPKDRFSAERLKGVDSTLKIQPAELGDSAVYLCASSPAMRGGRDTQYFGPGTRLTVL.

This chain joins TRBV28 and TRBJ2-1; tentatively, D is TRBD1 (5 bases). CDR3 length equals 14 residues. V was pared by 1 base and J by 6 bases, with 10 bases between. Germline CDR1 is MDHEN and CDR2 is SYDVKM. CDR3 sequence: CASSLLSRANEQFF. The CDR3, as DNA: TGTGCCAGCAGTTTATTGAGCAGGGCCAATGAGCAGTTCTTC.

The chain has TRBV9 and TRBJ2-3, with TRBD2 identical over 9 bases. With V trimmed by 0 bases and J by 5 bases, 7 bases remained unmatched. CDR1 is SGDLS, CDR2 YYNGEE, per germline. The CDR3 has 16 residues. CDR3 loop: CASSVDQRGAGDTQYF. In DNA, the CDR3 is TGTGCCAGCAGCGTAGACCAGCGGGGGGCGGGAGATACGCAGTATTTT.

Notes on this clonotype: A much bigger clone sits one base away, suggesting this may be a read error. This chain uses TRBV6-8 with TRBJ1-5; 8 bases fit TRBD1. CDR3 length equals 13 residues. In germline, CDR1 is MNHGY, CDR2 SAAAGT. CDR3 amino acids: CDSRGRGPQPQHF. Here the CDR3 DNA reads TGTGACAGCAGGGGCAGGGGGCCTCAGCCCCAGCATTTT.

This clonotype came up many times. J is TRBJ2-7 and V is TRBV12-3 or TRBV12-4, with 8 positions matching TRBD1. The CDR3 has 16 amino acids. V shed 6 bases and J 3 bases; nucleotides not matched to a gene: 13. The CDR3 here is CASSPVVGQGGYEQYF. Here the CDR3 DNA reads TGTGCCAGCAGCCCGGTGGTAGGACAGGGAGGCTACGAGCAGTACTTC.

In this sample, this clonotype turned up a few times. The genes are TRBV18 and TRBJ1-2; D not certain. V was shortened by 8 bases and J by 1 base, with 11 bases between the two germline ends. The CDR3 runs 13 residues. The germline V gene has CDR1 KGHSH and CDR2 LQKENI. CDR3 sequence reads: CASLNGDNYGYTF. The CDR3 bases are TGTGCCAGCCTGAACGGCGATAACTATGGCTACACCTTC.

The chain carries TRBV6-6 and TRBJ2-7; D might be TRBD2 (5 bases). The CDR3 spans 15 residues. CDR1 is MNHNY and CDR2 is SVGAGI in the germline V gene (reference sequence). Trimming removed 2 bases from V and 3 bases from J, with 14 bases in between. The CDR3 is CASSYGELIDYEQYF. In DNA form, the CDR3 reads TGTGCCAGCAGTTACGGGGAGCTAATCGACTACGAGCAGTACTTC.

The chain's CDR3 is CASSSRADTGELFF. In DNA, the CDR3 is TGTGCCAGCAGTTCCCGGGCGGACACCGGGGAGCTGTTTTTT. This sequence joins TRBV27 and TRBJ2-2; D remains unclear. The CDR3 extends over 14 amino acids. Germline V gives CDR1 MNHEY, CDR2 SMNVEV (reference sequence). V lost 4 bases and J 3 bases, leaving 9 bases between the germline ends.

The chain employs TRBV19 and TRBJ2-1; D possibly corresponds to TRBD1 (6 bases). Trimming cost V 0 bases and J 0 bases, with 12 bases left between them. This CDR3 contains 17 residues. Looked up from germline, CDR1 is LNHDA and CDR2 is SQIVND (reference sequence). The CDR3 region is CASSIDPDSYSYNEQFF. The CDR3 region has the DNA TGTGCCAGTAGTATAGATCCGGACAGTTACTCCTACAATGAGCAGTTCTTC.

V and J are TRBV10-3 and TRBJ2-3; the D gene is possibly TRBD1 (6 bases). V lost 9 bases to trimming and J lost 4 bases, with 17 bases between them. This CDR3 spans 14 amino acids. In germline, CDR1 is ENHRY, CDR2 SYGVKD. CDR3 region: CAMMTPGQSDTQYF. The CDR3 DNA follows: TGTGCCATGATGACACCTGGACAGTCAGATACGCAGTATTTT.

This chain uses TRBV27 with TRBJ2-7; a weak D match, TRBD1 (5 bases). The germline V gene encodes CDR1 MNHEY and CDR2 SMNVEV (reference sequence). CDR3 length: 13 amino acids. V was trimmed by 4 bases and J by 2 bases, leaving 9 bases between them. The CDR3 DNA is TGTGCCAGCAGTTGGGGCCCAACCTACGAGCAGTACGTC. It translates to CASSWGPTYEQYV.

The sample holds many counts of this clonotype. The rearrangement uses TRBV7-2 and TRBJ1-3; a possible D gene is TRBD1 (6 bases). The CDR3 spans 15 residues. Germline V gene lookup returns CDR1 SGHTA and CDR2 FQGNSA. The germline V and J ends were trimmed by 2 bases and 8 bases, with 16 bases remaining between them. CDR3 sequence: CASSLQTRGRDTIYF. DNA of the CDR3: TGTGCCAGCAGCTTACAGACCAGGGGCCGGGACACCATATATTTT.

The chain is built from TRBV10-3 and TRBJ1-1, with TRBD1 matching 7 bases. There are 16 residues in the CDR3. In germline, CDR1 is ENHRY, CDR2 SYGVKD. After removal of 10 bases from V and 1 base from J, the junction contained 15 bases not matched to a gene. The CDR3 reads CATATRDSPPNTEAFF. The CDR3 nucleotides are TGTGCCACAGCGACCCGGGACAGTCCCCCGAACACTGAAGCTTTCTTT.

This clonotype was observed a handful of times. The CDR3 sequence is CASRDSGAPGELFF. The CDR3 coding sequence is TGTGCCAGCAGGGATAGCGGGGCCCCCGGGGAGCTGTTTTTT. The chain has TRBV6-1 and TRBJ2-2; 8 bases fit TRBD2. Per germline, CDR1 MNHNS and CDR2 SASEGT. CDR3 length: 14 amino acids. Trimming took 6 bases from V and 6 from J; bases not matched to a gene: 6.

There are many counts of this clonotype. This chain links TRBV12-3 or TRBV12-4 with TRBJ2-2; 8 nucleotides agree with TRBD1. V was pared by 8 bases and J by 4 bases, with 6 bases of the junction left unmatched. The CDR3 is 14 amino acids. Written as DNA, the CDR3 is TGTGCCAGCTCACCGACAGGGGTCACCGGGGAGCTGTTTTTT. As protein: CASSPTGVTGELFF.

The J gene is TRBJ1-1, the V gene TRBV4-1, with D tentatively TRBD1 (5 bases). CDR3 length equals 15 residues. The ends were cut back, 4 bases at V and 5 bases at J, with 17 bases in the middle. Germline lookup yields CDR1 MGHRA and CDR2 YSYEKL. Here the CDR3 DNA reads TGCGCCAGCAGCCCATCCGCGCAGGGACGGACTGAAGCTTTCTTT. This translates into CASSPSAQGRTEAFF.

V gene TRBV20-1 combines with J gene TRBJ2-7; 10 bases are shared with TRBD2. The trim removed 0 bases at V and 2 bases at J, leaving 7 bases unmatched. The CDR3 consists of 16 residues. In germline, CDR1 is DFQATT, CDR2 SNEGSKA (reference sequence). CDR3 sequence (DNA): TGCAGTGCTAGAGATCGGATAGCGGGGGGCCCCTACGAGCAGTACGTC. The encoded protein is CSARDRIAGGPYEQYV.